A selection of T cell receptor beta chains follows, all from one sample in a study of T cells after yellow fever vaccination. TCRdb recomputed calls from the 5' RACE reads with MiXCR, one row per CDR3 protein. The data contain 80,000 to 100,000 distinct CDR3 sequences, about 6% of them singletons. Sequenced here: CD8+ T cells sorted from PBMCs, sampled 10 days after the yellow fever booster vaccination. The receptors were gathered from a young man who received the YFV17D yellow fever vaccine. Both conserved end residues are part of each CDR3. The order of the fields is clone size, V gene, J gene, D gene, CDR3 protein, CDR3 DNA. D genes are given only for firm matches. Clone size is not always given. Where it is, it says once, few, many or a class for expanded clones.

many	TRBV15	TRBJ2-1	TRBD2	CATAAGGGSYNEQFF	TGTGCCACCGCGGCGGGGGGAGGATCCTACAATGAGCAGTTCTTC
few	TRBV20-1	TRBJ1-1	NA	CSASETKVAFF	TGCAGTGCTAGCGAAACGAAGGTGGCTTTCTTT
few	TRBV29-1	TRBJ1-3	NA	CSVHLGRGNTIYF	TGCAGCGTTCACCTGGGGCGCGGAAACACCATATATTTT
few	TRBV29-1	TRBJ2-1	NA	CSGGIDHEQFF	TGCAGCGGCGGGATAGACCATGAGCAGTTCTTC
few	TRBV20-1	TRBJ2-4	NA	CSARRTQTRILAKNIQYF	TGCAGTGCTAGACGTACCCAGACCAGGATACTAGCCAAAAACATTCAGTACTTC
few	TRBV4-2	TRBJ1-6	NA	CASSQDKFVAAWVSPLHF	TGTGCCAGCAGCCAAGATAAATTTGTGGCGGCATGGGTTTCACCCCTCCACTTT
NA	TRBV20-1	TRBJ2-5	TRBD1	CSAKRTAGQGWMETQYF	TGCAGTGCTAAAAGAACGGCCGGACAGGGGTGGATGGAGACCCAGTACTTC
NA	TRBV5-4	TRBJ1-2	TRBD1	CASRAGGYGYTF	TGTGCCAGCAGGGCAGGGGGGTATGGCTACACCTTC
few	TRBV4-3	TRBJ2-1	NA	CASSRRQNNEQFF	TGCGCCAGCAGCCGGCGGCAGAACAATGAGCAGTTCTTC
many	TRBV4-1	TRBJ2-1	TRBD1	CASSRLSGGQPYNEQFF	TGCGCCAGCAGCCGGCTCAGTGGGGGACAGCCCTACAATGAGCAGTTCTTC
NA	TRBV9	TRBJ1-5	NA	CASSPEGYSNQPQHF	TGTGCCAGCAGCCCAGAGGGCTATAGCAATCAGCCCCAGCATTTT
few	TRBV7-9	TRBJ2-4	NA	CASSFRGNIQYF	TGTGCCAGCAGCTTCAGGGGAAACATTCAGTACTTC
NA	TRBV19	TRBJ1-1	TRBD1	CASSTHDRVEAFF	TGTGCCAGTAGTACCCACGACAGGGTTGAAGCTTTCTTT
few	TRBV10-3	TRBJ1-1	NA	CAIRGGLRNTEAFF	TGTGCCATCAGGGGGGGTTTGAGGAACACTGAAGCTTTCTTT
few	TRBV5-4	TRBJ2-1	NA	CASSGAVGQYNEQFF	TGTGCCAGCAGCGGCGCGGTAGGACAGTACAATGAGCAGTTCTTC
few	TRBV7-7	TRBJ2-2	NA	CASSRSPETGELFF	TGTGCCAGCAGCAGATCGCCCGAGACCGGGGAGCTGTTTTTT
few	TRBV12-3/TRBV12-4	TRBJ1-4	NA	CASSLAPGVSTNEKLFF	TGTGCCAGCAGTTTAGCCCCCGGGGTGTCAACTAATGAAAAACTGTTTTTT
few	TRBV15	TRBJ1-4	TRBD1	CATSRARDRNEKLFF	TGTGCCACCAGCAGAGCCCGGGACAGAAATGAAAAACTGTTTTTT